Listed below are T cell receptor beta chains from one sample, sequenced in a study of blood T cell repertoires in COVID-19. Measured with immunoSEQ multiplex PCR; TCRdb has only the in-frame clones, and not every one. The sample contains about 160,000 clones, 85% to 90% of which appear only once. The sample comprised peripheral blood. Receptor source: a woman aged 65 to 85 with COVID-19, enrolled during active disease. Both conserved end residues are part of each CDR3. A D gene is named only where the DNA matches it firmly. Size is stated for part of the rows, as once, few or many counts, or as a class when the clone is expanded.

clone_size: -
j_call: TRBJ2-7
v_call: TRBV6-5
d_call: TRBD2
cdr3_aa: CASRPGGSAYEQYF
cdr3_nt: TGTGCCAGTAGACCGGGGGGGTCCGCCTACGAGCAGTACTTC

clone_size: -
j_call: TRBJ2-3
v_call: TRBV11-2
d_call: TRBD2
cdr3_aa: CASSSKIGTSGQDTQYF
cdr3_nt: TGTGCCAGCAGCTCGAAAATCGGGACTAGCGGGCAAGATACGCAGTATTTT

clone_size: -
j_call: TRBJ2-1
v_call: TRBV11-2
d_call: TRBD1
cdr3_aa: CASSLASGTGYNEQFF
cdr3_nt: TGTGCCAGCAGCTTAGCTTCCGGGACAGGCTACAATGAGCAGTTCTTC

clone_size: few
j_call: TRBJ1-6
v_call: TRBV5-1
d_call: -
cdr3_aa: CASSLASGGYSPLHF
cdr3_nt: TGCGCCAGCAGCTTGGCCTCCGGGGGGTATTCACCCCTCCACTTT

clone_size: -
j_call: TRBJ2-3
v_call: TRBV2
d_call: -
cdr3_aa: CASGPIQGYGNTQYF
cdr3_nt: TGTGCCAGCGGCCCGATCCAGGGGTACGGGAATACGCAGTATTTT

clone_size: -
j_call: TRBJ1-1
v_call: TRBV30
d_call: -
cdr3_aa: CASRKGDNTEAFF
cdr3_nt: TGTGCCAGCCGTAAAGGGGATAACACTGAAGCTTTCTTT

clone_size: once
j_call: TRBJ2-5
v_call: TRBV5-5
d_call: -
cdr3_aa: CASSLGPRETQYF
cdr3_nt: TGTGCCAGCAGCTTGGGGCCCAGGGAGACCCAGTACTTC

clone_size: -
j_call: TRBJ1-2
v_call: TRBV19
d_call: TRBD1
cdr3_aa: CASSIRRGPRGGYGYTF
cdr3_nt: TGTGCCAGTAGTATAAGGAGGGGGCCTAGAGGAGGCTATGGCTACACCTTC

clone_size: -
j_call: TRBJ1-6
v_call: TRBV5-8
d_call: -
cdr3_aa: CASSFEGSYNSPLHF
cdr3_nt: TGTGCCAGCAGCTTCGAGGGCTCCTATAATTCACCCCTCCACTTT

clone_size: -
j_call: TRBJ2-7
v_call: TRBV5-4
d_call: -
cdr3_aa: CASSLGKGVGSSYEQYF
cdr3_nt: TGTGCCAGCAGCTTGGGGAAAGGCGTTGGGAGCTCCTACGAGCAGTACTTC

clone_size: -
j_call: TRBJ1-5
v_call: TRBV28
d_call: -
cdr3_aa: CASSLSPRNQPQHF
cdr3_nt: TGTGCCAGCAGTTTGAGTCCGAGGAATCAGCCCCAGCATTTT

clone_size: -
j_call: TRBJ2-2
v_call: TRBV7-2
d_call: TRBD1
cdr3_aa: CASSRDSNSLNTGELFF
cdr3_nt: TGTGCCAGCAGCCGGGACAGCAACTCCTTAAACACCGGGGAGCTGTTTTTT

clone_size: -
j_call: TRBJ1-1
v_call: TRBV9
d_call: TRBD1
cdr3_aa: CASSQDRGDTEAFF
cdr3_nt: TGTGCCAGCAGCCAGGACAGGGGGGACACTGAAGCTTTCTTT

clone_size: once
j_call: TRBJ2-7
v_call: TRBV11-2
d_call: TRBD2
cdr3_aa: CASSLLAGGLYEQYF
cdr3_nt: TGTGCCAGCAGCCTCCTAGCGGGGGGTCTCTACGAGCAGTACTTC

clone_size: -
j_call: TRBJ1-6
v_call: TRBV6-1
d_call: -
cdr3_aa: CASSEAKGDFSPLHF
cdr3_nt: TGTGCCAGCAGTGAAGCGAAGGGAGACTTTTCACCCCTCCACTTT

clone_size: -
j_call: TRBJ1-6
v_call: TRBV5-1
d_call: -
cdr3_aa: CASSLRGEDSPLHF
cdr3_nt: TGCGCCAGCAGCTTGCGGGGGGAGGATTCACCCCTCCACTTT

clone_size: -
j_call: TRBJ1-2
v_call: TRBV2
d_call: -
cdr3_aa: CASSKGWETNYGYTF
cdr3_nt: TGTGCCAGCTCGAAGGGGTGGGAAACTAACTATGGCTACACCTTC

clone_size: few
j_call: TRBJ1-4
v_call: TRBV30
d_call: -
cdr3_aa: CAWGRDGEKLFF
cdr3_nt: TGTGCCTGGGGCAGGGATGGTGAAAAACTGTTTTTT

clone_size: -
j_call: TRBJ2-3
v_call: TRBV5-1
d_call: TRBD2
cdr3_aa: CASSRTGLAKTDTQYF
cdr3_nt: TGCGCCAGCAGCCGAACAGGACTAGCTAAGACCGATACGCAGTATTTT

clone_size: once
j_call: TRBJ2-5
v_call: TRBV5-1
d_call: -
cdr3_aa: CASRTSQETQYF
cdr3_nt: TGCGCCAGCAGGACATCCCAAGAGACCCAGTACTTC

clone_size: -
j_call: TRBJ1-2
v_call: TRBV28
d_call: -
cdr3_aa: CASRADSINYGYTF
cdr3_nt: TGTGCCAGCAGGGCGGACAGCATAAACTATGGCTACACCTTC

clone_size: -
j_call: TRBJ1-1
v_call: TRBV15
d_call: -
cdr3_aa: CATSSASLVDTEAFF
cdr3_nt: TGTGCCACCAGCAGCGCTAGTCTGGTGGACACTGAAGCTTTCTTT

clone_size: -
j_call: TRBJ1-5
v_call: TRBV19
d_call: TRBD1
cdr3_aa: CASRGRGPVNSNQPQHF
cdr3_nt: TGTGCCAGTAGGGGCAGGGGGCCCGTGAATAGCAATCAGCCCCAGCATTTT